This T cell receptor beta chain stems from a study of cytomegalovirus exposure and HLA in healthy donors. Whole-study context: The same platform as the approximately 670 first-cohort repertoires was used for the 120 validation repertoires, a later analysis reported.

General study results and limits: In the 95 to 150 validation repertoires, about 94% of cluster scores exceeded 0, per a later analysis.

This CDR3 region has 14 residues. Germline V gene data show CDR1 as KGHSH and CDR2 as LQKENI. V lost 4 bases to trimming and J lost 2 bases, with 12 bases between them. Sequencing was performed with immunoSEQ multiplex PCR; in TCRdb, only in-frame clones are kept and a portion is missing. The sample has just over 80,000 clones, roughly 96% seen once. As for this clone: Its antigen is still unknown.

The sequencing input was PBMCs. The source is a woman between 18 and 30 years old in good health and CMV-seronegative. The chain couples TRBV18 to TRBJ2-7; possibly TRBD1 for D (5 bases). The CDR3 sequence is CASSLIGATYEQYF. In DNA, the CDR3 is TGTGCCAGCTCACTTATTGGGGCTACCTACGAGCAGTACTTC.